Below are 5 T cell receptor beta chains sequenced from a single sample in a study of T cell changes during pregnancy in multiple sclerosis. Generated by immunoSEQ multiplex PCR, the TCRdb table keeps only in-frame clones and is missing some. The table includes 35,000 or so clones, approximately 89% detected once. The source was CD4+ T cells from peripheral blood mononuclear cells, collected after pregnancy. The source is a female donor in good health, enrolled as a control in a pregnancy study.

This clone was counted a single time. The chain combines TRBV2 with TRBJ1-1; D possibly corresponds to TRBD1 (5 bases). The CDR3 is made up of 15 amino acids. The germline CDR1 and CDR2 sequences are SNHLY and FYNNEI. V dropped 3 bases and J dropped 3 bases, with 14 bases sitting between them. CDR3 nucleotide sequence: TGTGCCAGCAGTGACTCCAGGGCGGGGGACACTGAAGCTTTCTTT. Translation gives CASSDSRAGDTEAFF.

This clone was counted between two and nine times. The J gene is TRBJ2-2, the V gene TRBV4-3; D ambiguous. The germline V gene has CDR1 LGHNA and CDR2 YSLEER. The germline V and J ends were trimmed by 4 bases and 5 bases, with 14 bases remaining between them. The CDR3 extends over 15 amino acids. The CDR3 bases are TGCGCCAGCAGCCTAAGGTCAGGTTGGACCGGGGAGCTGTTTTTT. Translated: CASSLRSGWTGELFF.

The rearrangement joins TRBV7-9 to TRBJ1-5, with a weak D call TRBD1 (5 bases). The CDR3 contains 17 residues. Between the trimmed V and J ends, which lost 1 base and 5 bases, there was a span of 18 bases. CDR1 is SEHNR and CDR2 is FQNEAQ in the germline V gene (reference sequence). The CDR3 loop reads CASSLVMGTGFDQPQHF. The CDR3 region has the DNA TGTGCCAGCAGCTTAGTAATGGGTACAGGTTTCGATCAGCCCCAGCATTTT.

The chain carries TRBV6-5 and TRBJ2-2; D is uncertain. CDR1 and CDR2 (germline): MNHEY, SVGAGI. The V end was cut by 2 bases, the J end by 5 bases, with 9 bases between. This CDR3 has 14 amino acids. DNA for the CDR3: TGTGCCAGCAGTTACCGTCCCAGGACCGGGGAGCTGTTTTTT. Translating gives CASSYRPRTGELFF.

The chain is built from TRBV7-8 and TRBJ2-6; 7 bases line up with TRBD2. CDR1 is SGHVS, CDR2 FQNEAQ, per germline. Trimming cost V 0 bases and J 0 bases; bases outside gene matches: 8. The CDR3 covers 19 residues. The CDR3 bases are TGTGCCAGCAGCTTAGCTGGTCCAGGGACTACCTCTGGGGCCAACGTCCTGACTTTC. It encodes CASSLAGPGTTSGANVLTF. Drawing the rest from reference TRBV7-8 and TRBJ2-6, the complete variable domain is GAGVSQSPRYKVAKRGQDVALRCDPISGHVSLFWYQQALGQGPEFLTYFQNEAQLDKSGLPSDRFFAERPEGSVSTLKIQRTQQEDSAVYLCASSLAGPGTTSGANVLTFGAGSRLTVL.